The 7 T cell receptor beta chains reported below all come from one sample, sequenced in a study of T cell responses to AZD1222 COVID-19 vaccine. The table came from immunoSEQ multiplex PCR; TCRdb's copy has only in-frame clones and leaves some out. The sample shows 120,000 or so clones, roughly 85% of them seen only once. Sequencing used peripheral blood, obtained on day 0 of AZD1222 vaccination. The source of these receptors is an adult in good health.

This chain links TRBV9 with TRBJ2-3, with D possibly matching TRBD2 (5 bases). Deletions cut 4 bases from V and 14 bases from J, with 20 bases between. The V gene's germline CDR1 is SGDLS and CDR2 YYNGEE. CDR3 size: 13 residues. CDR3 protein: CASSFSRTGFLYF. CDR3 sequence (DNA): TGTGCCAGCAGCTTCTCCCGGACGGGATTTTTGTATTTT.

V gene TRBV7-2 combines with J gene TRBJ1-2; 8 bases agree with TRBD1. The germline V gene encodes CDR1 SGHTA and CDR2 FQGNSA. The junction had 5 bases not matched to a gene; V was cut back by 5 bases and J by 3 bases. The CDR3 length is 14 residues. CDR3 residues: CASSPQTGDYGYTF. The CDR3 DNA sequence: TGTGCCAGCAGCCCGCAGACAGGGGACTATGGCTACACCTTC.

This chain uses TRBV18 with TRBJ1-4, with a possible D match to TRBD1 (6 bases). Trimming pared 6 bases from V and 3 bases from J, leaving 11 bases between. Germline V gene lookup returns CDR1 KGHSH and CDR2 LQKENI. The CDR3 runs to 14 residues. The CDR3 DNA sequence: TGTGCCAGCTCCCCGGACAGAGCTAATGAAAAACTGTTTTTT. This translates into CASSPDRANEKLFF.

This chain connects TRBV10-1 to TRBJ1-6, with 7 bases fitting TRBD1. In germline, CDR1 is WNHNN, CDR2 SYGVQD (reference sequence). J was trimmed by 7 bases and V by 5 bases; bases with no gene match: 5. There are 14 residues in the CDR3. CDR3 nucleotides: TGCGCCAGCAGTATGGGACAGACCAATTCACCCCTCCACTTT. The encoded protein is CASSMGQTNSPLHF.

The chain joins TRBV7-9 to TRBJ2-7; 10 nucleotides align to TRBD1. Germline V gene sequence: CDR1 SEHNR, CDR2 FQNEAQ (reference sequence). The CDR3 has 13 residues. The V gene end was trimmed by 8 bases and the J gene end by 0 bases; junction bases not matched to a gene: 1. The CDR3 coding sequence is TGTGCCAGCCGGGACAGGGGCTCCTACGAGCAGTACTTC. Protein product: CASRDRGSYEQYF.

This clone has just a few counts. V and J are TRBV18 and TRBJ1-5, with TRBD1 matching over 7 bases. CDR3 length equals 15 residues. Trimming took 3 bases from V and 4 from J; bases not matched to a gene: 6. The germline CDR1 and CDR2 sequences are KGHSH and LQKENI. CDR3 in amino acids: CASSPAGTVNQPQHF. In DNA, the CDR3 is TGTGCCAGCTCACCCGCCGGGACAGTTAATCAGCCCCAGCATTTT.

The table lists this clone with a few counts. V and J are TRBV4-1 and TRBJ1-5; TRBD1 matches 9 bases. CDR1 is MGHRA, CDR2 YSYEKL, per germline. This CDR3 contains 16 residues. V was pared by 3 bases and J by 5 bases, with 8 bases of the junction left unmatched. The CDR3 loop is CASSQEGQGMDQPQHF. In nucleotides, the CDR3 is TGCGCCAGCAGCCAGGAAGGACAGGGGATGGATCAGCCCCAGCATTTT.